The clone carrying this TCR beta chain was detected many times. Antigen specificity is unknown. The data derive from a study of early T cells in non-severe SARS-CoV-2 infection. Overall study findings and caveats: Matching results from VDJdb favored anti-spike CD8 responses, leaving private and CD4 specificities undetected.

The CDR3 consists of 14 residues. Trimming removed 5 bases at V and 6 bases at J, with 16 bases between. Per germline, CDR1 MNHNS and CDR2 SASEGT. TCRdb processed the 5' RACE reads anew with MiXCR; each CDR3 protein has one entry. The profile shows about 40,000 distinct CDR3 sequences, approximately 5.9% of them singletons. This sequence originates from an adult who was a healthcare worker with PCR-confirmed SARS-CoV-2 infection or an uninfected control (not recorded which). The input for sequencing was whole blood, taken at baseline. The chain carries TRBV6-1 and TRBJ1-1; no firm D call. CDR3 loop: CASSLRPLGPEAFF. The CDR3 bases are TGTGCCAGCAGTCTACGACCCTTGGGTCCTGAAGCTTTCTTT.